One and the same sample provided the 11 T cell receptor beta chains below, sequenced in a study of beta chain features in type 1 diabetes. Their antigen targets remain unknown. Isolated RNA was reverse transcribed in full, so expressed TCRB transcripts were sequenced. Method: immunoSEQ multiplex PCR; TCRdb's copy keeps in-frame clones and lacks some. The sample holds about 640,000 clones; around 12% are singletons and the top ten take 0.09% to 0.15%. Findings of the study overall: Shorter TCRB CDR3s, moderately but significantly so, were found in Type 1 diabetes patients in all four CD4+ subsets.

The specimen was naive CD4+ T cells from blood. These TCRs come from a young man with type 1 diabetes.

V usage is TRBV9 and J usage is TRBJ1-2; D is possibly TRBD1 (6 bases). The CDR3 is 14 amino acids. Germline values: CDR1 SGDLS, CDR2 YYNGEE. With 4 bases removed from V and 1 base from J, the gap between germline ends came to 11 bases. The CDR3 is CASSLAGVNYGYTF. CDR3 sequence (DNA): TGTGCCAGCAGCCTAGCAGGGGTTAACTATGGCTACACCTTC.

With respect to this clone: Other nucleotide sequences in the sample specify the same CDR3. The chain uses TRBV20-1 and TRBJ1-4; no firm D call. The CDR3 totals 11 residues. V shed 3 bases and J shed 2 bases, with 1 base lying between them. The germline CDR1 and CDR2 sequences are DFQATT and SNEGSKA (reference sequence). CDR3 sequence (DNA): TGCAGTGCTAGGACTAATGAAAAACTGTTTTTT. Residues: CSARTNEKLFF.

This chain links TRBV10-3 with TRBJ1-2; the D gene is possibly TRBD1 (5 bases). CDR1 and CDR2 (germline): ENHRY, SYGVKD. Trimming pared 4 bases from V and 5 bases from J, leaving 11 bases between. The CDR3 is made up of 13 amino acids. Here the CDR3 reads CAISAQDTYGYTF. The CDR3 DNA follows: TGTGCCATCAGTGCTCAGGACACTTATGGCTACACCTTC.

The chain uses TRBV2 and TRBJ2-3; TRBD2 matches 8 bases. The CDR3 consists of 15 residues. V dropped 4 bases and J dropped 2; count of bases not matched to a gene: 5. CDR1 is SNHLY and CDR2 is FYNNEI in the germline V gene. The DNA of the CDR3 is TGTGCCAGCAGTGGGGCGGGGGGACCCACAGATACGCAGTATTTT. Its translation is CASSGAGGPTDTQYF. Based on the CDR3 plus reference TRBV2 and TRBJ2-3, the full variable domain is EPEVTQTPSHQVTQMGQEVILRCVPISNHLYFYWYRQILGQKVEFLVSFYNNEISEKSEIFDDQFSVERPDGSNFTLKIRSTKLEDSAMYFCASSGAGGPTDTQYFGPGTRLTVL.

The J gene is TRBJ2-7, the V gene TRBV28; maybe TRBD1 (6 bases). This CDR3 comprises 15 residues. V shed 5 bases and J shed 2 bases, with 16 bases lying between them. Germline loops: CDR1 MDHEN, CDR2 SYDVKM. The CDR3 DNA follows: TGTGCCAGCAGTCCGCCCGGGACACTTACCTACGAGCAGTACTTC. It specifies CASSPPGTLTYEQYF. Full variable domain (rest looked up from reference TRBV28 and TRBJ2-7): DVKVTQSSRYLVKRTGEKVFLECVQDMDHENMFWYRQDPGLGLRLIYFSYDVKMKEKGDIPEGYSVSREKKERFSLILESASTNQTSMYLCASSPPGTLTYEQYFGPGTRLTVT.

This clone was seen a few times. J is TRBJ2-1 and V is TRBV9, with 12 bases aligning to TRBD2. CDR3 size: 16 residues. Germline CDR1 reads SGDLS; CDR2 reads YYNGEE. Germline trimming cut 0 bases from V and 9 bases from J; bases unmatched to any gene: 7. CDR3 sequence: CASSVGLAGAPLEQFF. The CDR3 nucleotides read TGTGCCAGCAGCGTAGGACTAGCGGGGGCCCCCCTTGAGCAGTTCTTC.

The chain has TRBV7-6 and TRBJ1-2; perhaps TRBD1 as D (6 bases). Germline values: CDR1 SGHVS, CDR2 FNYEAQ. The CDR3 length is 16 residues. The V and J ends lost 4 bases and 4 bases respectively, with 19 bases between them. The CDR3 DNA reads as TGTGCCAGCAGCTCAAGAGACAGGCCGACCCCCTATGGCTACACCTTC. It translates to CASSSRDRPTPYGYTF.

This chain's CDR3 is CASRTGFYGYTF. The CDR3 DNA reads as TGTGCCAGCAGGACAGGTTTCTATGGCTACACCTTC. The rearrangement links TRBV6-1 to TRBJ1-2; maybe TRBD1 (6 bases). Germline CDR1 is MNHNS and CDR2 is SASEGT. The length of the CDR3 is 12 residues. Trimming took 6 bases from V and 4 from J, leaving 9 bases between them.

This rearrangement joins TRBV2 to TRBJ1-6; D is undetermined. CDR1 and CDR2 (germline): SNHLY, FYNNEI. CDR3 length: 13 amino acids. The V and J ends lost 2 bases and 6 bases respectively, with 5 bases between them. CDR3 region: CASSERFNSPLHF. The DNA of the CDR3 is TGTGCCAGCAGTGAAAGGTTTAATTCACCCCTCCACTTT.

V usage is TRBV7-2 and J usage is TRBJ2-1; maybe TRBD2 (5 bases). Per germline, CDR1 SGHTA and CDR2 FQGNSA. The CDR3 extends over 16 amino acids. V was shortened by 5 bases and J by 7 bases, with 21 bases between the two germline ends. Here the CDR3 reads CASSAPGIPRWNEQFF. CDR3 nucleotide sequence: TGTGCCAGCAGCGCCCCCGGGATACCCAGATGGAATGAGCAGTTCTTC.

This clone was counted only a few times. The gene calls are TRBV2 and TRBJ1-5; D is ambiguous. CDR1 and CDR2 (germline): SNHLY, FYNNEI. The CDR3 loop spans 15 amino acids. The V end lost 4 bases, the J end lost 0 bases, and 10 bases lay between the germline ends. CDR3 in amino acids: CASSAREISNQPQHF. In DNA form, the CDR3 reads TGTGCCAGCAGTGCGAGAGAGATTAGCAATCAGCCCCAGCATTTT.